A selection of T cell receptor beta chains follows, all from one sample in a study of T cells after yellow fever vaccination. TCRdb reanalysed the 5' RACE reads using MiXCR and keeps one entry per CDR3 protein. Of about 320,000 distinct CDR3 sequences listed, 3.5% to 4.5% are singletons. This sample comprised PBMCs, obtained 15 days after the yellow fever booster vaccination. The receptors were gathered from a young man who received the YFV17D yellow fever vaccine. Each CDR3 is given with its conserved first and last residue. Each record gives: D gene, clone size, J gene, V gene, CDR3 protein, CDR3 DNA. D genes are given only for firm matches. Some rows have no size entry. The others give once, few or many, or a class for an expanded clone.

TRBD1	many	TRBJ1-2	TRBV4-1	CASSHTTGENYGYTF	TGCGCCAGCAGCCACACGACAGGGGAGAACTATGGCTACACCTTC
TRBD1	NA	TRBJ1-2	TRBV7-9	CASRDRGQVGYTF	TGTGCCAGCAGGGACAGGGGCCAAGTTGGCTACACCTTC
TRBD2	many	TRBJ2-1	TRBV5-1	CASSQGVSGGPRVQFF	TGCGCCAGCAGCCAGGGTGTCAGCGGGGGTCCCCGTGTACAGTTCTTC
NA	many	TRBJ2-2	TRBV7-2	CASSRDANTGELFF	TGTGCCAGCAGCCGGGACGCGAACACCGGGGAGCTGTTTTTT
NA	many	TRBJ2-5	TRBV6-5	CASTGTVQEETQYF	TGTGCCAGCACCGGGACGGTGCAGGAGGAGACCCAGTACTTC
NA	few	TRBJ1-2	TRBV19	CASRTESYGYTF	TGTGCCAGTAGGACAGAGTCCTATGGCTACACCTTC
TRBD2	NA	TRBJ2-1	TRBV6-2/TRBV6-3	CASSPISGTSESYNEQFF	TGTGCCAGCAGTCCGATCTCCGGGACTAGCGAATCCTACAATGAGCAGTTCTTC
TRBD1	many	TRBJ1-1	TRBV20-1	CSARDRHTEAFF	TGCAGTGCAAGGGACAGGCACACTGAAGCTTTCTTT
NA	many	TRBJ2-7	TRBV12-3/TRBV12-4	CASSLYPYEQYF	TGTGCCAGCAGTTTATACCCCTACGAGCAGTACTTC
TRBD1	many	TRBJ2-1	TRBV9	CASSVGGTGFNEQFF	TGTGCCAGCAGCGTAGGCGGGACAGGGTTCAATGAGCAGTTCTTC
NA	many	TRBJ2-4	TRBV5-1	CASSPPGSGAKNIQYF	TGCGCCAGCAGCCCGCCGGGGTCTGGAGCCAAAAACATTCAGTACTTC
NA	many	TRBJ2-3	TRBV12-3/TRBV12-4	CASSPMWGTDTQYF	TGTGCCAGCAGTCCAATGTGGGGCACAGATACGCAGTATTTT
NA	NA	TRBJ2-6	TRBV20-1	CSARPNFFSGANVLTF	TGCAGTGCTAGACCTAATTTTTTCTCTGGGGCCAACGTCCTGACTTTC
TRBD2	many	TRBJ2-5	TRBV12-5	CASGLPTPPRIGRETQYF	TGTGCTAGTGGTTTGCCGACCCCCCCCAGGATCGGGAGGGAGACCCAGTACTTC
NA	many	TRBJ2-6	TRBV7-3	CASSYPGSGANVLTF	TGTGCCAGCAGCTATCCGGGGTCTGGGGCCAACGTCCTGACTTTC
NA	many	TRBJ1-2	TRBV20-1	CSAPPGAYGYTF	TGCAGTGCCCCCCCAGGGGCCTATGGCTACACCTTC
NA	once	TRBJ2-5	TRBV19	CASSQRQETQYF	TGTGCCAGTAGTCAGAGGCAAGAGACCCAGTACTTC
NA	few	TRBJ1-2	TRBV6-1	CASSLRGGFNYGYTF	TGTGCCAGCAGCCTAAGGGGGGGATTCAACTATGGCTACACCTTC
NA	few	TRBJ1-1	TRBV7-2	CASTSGWAGRAFF	TGTGCCAGCACCTCCGGGTGGGCAGGGAGGGCTTTCTTT
TRBD1	many	TRBJ2-7	TRBV7-2	CASSSPGQTTYEQYF	TGTGCCAGCAGCTCCCCGGGACAGACCACGTACGAGCAGTACTTC
NA	many	TRBJ2-1	TRBV7-9	CASSLGRGHNNEQFF	TGTGCCAGCAGCTTAGGGCGGGGACATAACAATGAGCAGTTCTTC
NA	many	TRBJ2-3	TRBV5-5	CASSLRGYTSTDTQYF	TGTGCCAGCAGCTTAAGGGGTTATACCTCCACAGATACGCAGTATTTT
NA	NA	TRBJ2-4	TRBV11-3	CASSLGGGIENIQYF	TGTGCCAGCAGCTTAGGTGGCGGAATCGAAAACATTCAGTACTTC
NA	NA	TRBJ1-2	TRBV3-1	CASSQDRRGPGYTF	TGTGCCAGCAGCCAAGATCGACGGGGCCCTGGCTACACCTTC
TRBD1	many	TRBJ1-1	TRBV20-1	CSAREARGGGTEAFF	TGCAGTGCTAGAGAGGCCAGGGGGGGCGGCACTGAAGCTTTCTTT
NA	many	TRBJ2-1	TRBV7-9	CASTYGTFYNEQFF	TGTGCCAGCACCTACGGGACTTTTTACAATGAGCAGTTCTTC
NA	many	TRBJ2-3	TRBV7-3	CASSWTDADTQYF	TGTGCCAGCAGCTGGACAGATGCAGATACGCAGTATTTT
TRBD1	many	TRBJ2-2	TRBV11-1	CASSTYRGRDTGELFF	TGTGCCAGCAGCACCTACAGGGGTAGGGACACCGGGGAGCTGTTTTTT
NA	many	TRBJ1-1	TRBV5-1	CASSLATEDTEAFF	TGCGCCAGCAGCTTGGCCACGGAAGACACTGAAGCTTTCTTT
TRBD1	many	TRBJ2-5	TRBV7-2	CASSPRTGGLETQYF	TGTGCCAGCAGCCCTCGGACAGGGGGCTTGGAGACCCAGTACTTC
TRBD1	many	TRBJ1-3	TRBV12-3/TRBV12-4	CASSATGGNTIYF	TGTGCCAGCAGTGCGACAGGGGGTAACACCATATATTTT